Listed below are T cell receptor beta chains from one sample, sequenced in a study of blood T cell repertoires in COVID-19. Libraries were prepared by immunoSEQ multiplex PCR; TCRdb keeps only in-frame clonotypes and omits some of them. Of a few hundred thousand clones in the sample, roughly 80% are singletons; the top ten hold about 4.8%. Source material: PBMCs or T cells enriched from blood (not recorded which). The source is a woman in her forties or fifties who had recovered from COVID-19. Both conserved end residues are part of each CDR3. D genes are given only for firm matches. Clone size is not always given. Where it is, it says once, few, many or a class for expanded clones.

V gene	clone size	J gene	D gene	CDR3 protein	CDR3 DNA
TRBV29-1	few	TRBJ1-3	.	CSVVLGGNTIYF	TGCAGCGTTGTCCTGGGCGGAAACACCATATATTTT
TRBV5-6	.	TRBJ1-5	TRBD1	CASSRQTGPYSNQPQHF	TGTGCCAGCAGCCGGCAGACAGGGCCTTATAGCAATCAGCCCCAGCATTTT
TRBV19	.	TRBJ2-5	.	CASSEGVGETQYF	TGTGCCAGTAGTGAGGGGGTCGGAGAGACCCAGTACTTC
TRBV5-1	few	TRBJ1-3	TRBD1	CASSLSPPGQGAGNTIYF	TGCGCCAGCAGCCTCTCCCCTCCGGGACAGGGGGCAGGAAACACCATATATTTT
TRBV5-6	once	TRBJ2-7	TRBD2	CASSPLAGVGHEQYF	TGTGCCAGCAGCCCGCTAGCGGGAGTGGGCCACGAGCAGTACTTC
TRBV11-3	.	TRBJ2-7	.	CASSHSGGISYEQYF	TGTGCCAGCAGCCACTCCGGGGGTATCTCCTACGAGCAGTACTTC
TRBV11-3	few	TRBJ2-1	.	CASSSRKLHEQFF	TGTGCCAGCAGCTCGCGAAAGTTGCATGAGCAGTTCTTC
TRBV5-8	few	TRBJ2-3	.	CASSPPTARSTQYF	TGTGCCAGCAGCCCTCCGACAGCTAGAAGTACGCAGTATTTT
TRBV5-1	.	TRBJ1-1	.	CASSLFPGQGNTEAFF	TGCGCCAGCAGCTTGTTCCCTGGCCAGGGGAACACTGAAGCTTTCTTT
TRBV7-3	.	TRBJ1-6	.	CASSLTYGRNFSGTDSPLHF	TGTGCCAGCAGCTTAACGTACGGCCGCAATTTCTCCGGGACTGATTCACCCCTCCACTTT
TRBV14	.	TRBJ2-1	.	CASSQDYGSESTNEQFF	TGTGCCAGCAGCCAAGATTACGGCAGCGAGTCTACAAATGAGCAGTTCTTC
TRBV19	.	TRBJ1-5	.	CASSISPLGNQPQHF	TGTGCCAGTAGTATATCTCCACTTGGCAATCAGCCCCAGCATTTT
TRBV5-1	.	TRBJ1-1	.	CASSSVGPSGAEAFF	TGCGCCAGCAGCTCGGTTGGACCTTCGGGGGCTGAAGCTTTCTTT